At least ten counts were recorded for the clone carrying this T cell receptor (beta chain). Its antigen is not known. Researchers reported sorting CD4+ naive, central memory, regulatory and stem cell-like memory cells via CD45RO/CCR7/CD25/CD127/CD95/CD27. This entry comes from a study of beta chain features in type 1 diabetes. General observations from the study: A definitive answer on HLA type influencing TCRB rearrangement was not reached here. A greater similarity of naive, central memory and Treg TCRB repertoires was seen among patients than among healthy donors. PCR may have favored shorter templates equally in patients and controls.

CDR3 size: 13 residues. The V gene's germline CDR1 is GTSNPN and CDR2 SVGIG (reference sequence). Trimming at V came to 5 bases and at J to 9 bases, leaving 5 bases not matched to a gene. The entirety of the isolated RNA underwent reverse transcription, so expressed TCRB transcripts were sequenced. The repertoire was sequenced with immunoSEQ multiplex PCR; TCRdb's copy has only in-frame clones and lacks some. The sample holds around 140,000 clones, more than 9% seen once. The clonotype comes from a man aged 18-30 years in good health. Input material: naive CD4+ T cells from blood. V is TRBV30 and J is TRBJ2-1, with 12 bases lining up with TRBD2. CDR3 in amino acids: CAWRTSGVGEQFF. The DNA for the CDR3 is TGTGCCTGGCGGACTAGCGGGGTGGGTGAGCAGTTCTTC.